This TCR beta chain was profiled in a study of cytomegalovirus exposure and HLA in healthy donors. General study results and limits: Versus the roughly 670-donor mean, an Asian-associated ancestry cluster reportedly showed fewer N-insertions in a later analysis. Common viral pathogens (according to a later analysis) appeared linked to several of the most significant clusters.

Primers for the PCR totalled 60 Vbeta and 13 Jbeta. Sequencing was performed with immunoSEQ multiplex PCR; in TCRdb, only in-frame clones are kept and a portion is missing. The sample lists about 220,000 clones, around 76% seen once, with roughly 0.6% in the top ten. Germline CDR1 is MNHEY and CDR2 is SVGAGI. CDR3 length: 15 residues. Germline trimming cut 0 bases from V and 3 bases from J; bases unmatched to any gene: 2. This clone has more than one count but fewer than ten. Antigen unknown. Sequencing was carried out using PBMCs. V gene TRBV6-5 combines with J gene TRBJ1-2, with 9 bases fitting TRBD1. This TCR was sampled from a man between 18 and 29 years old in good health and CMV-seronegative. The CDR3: CASSYSGQGHYGYTF. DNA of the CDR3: TGTGCCAGCAGTTACTCCGGACAGGGGCACTATGGCTACACCTTC.